Listed below are T cell receptor beta chains from one sample, sequenced in a study of prognosis after radiotherapy for stage I lung cancer. Each CDR3 protein gets one entry after TCRdb re-called the multiplex PCR reads with MiXCR. The sample holds about 35,000 distinct CDR3 sequences, nearly 35% seen once. Sequenced material: PBMCs, taken before or after stereotactic body radiation therapy (not recorded which). The receptors shown here come from a donor aged 50 or older with non-small cell lung cancer. Both conserved end residues are trimmed from each CDR3.

TRBV11-2	TRBJ2-5	14	ASRRELAGGQETQY
TRBV12-3/TRBV12-4	TRBJ2-1	17	ASSGPGLAGRRSYNEQF
TRBV27	TRBJ1-1	12	SSSCVPLNTEAF
TRBV13	TRBJ1-4	12	ASSSFATNEKLF
TRBV20-1	TRBJ1-1	11	SAERWGLTEAF
TRBV30	TRBJ1-6	10	ACGTGNSPLH
TRBV18	TRBJ1-1	15	ASSPPWGGGVRTEAF
TRBV20-1	TRBJ1-1	12	SARDTGTLTEAF
TRBV28	TRBJ2-2	14	ASSERTSGRIGDLF
TRBV2	TRBJ2-2	13	ASSERQVNTGELF
TRBV11-3	TRBJ1-2	11	ASSWNTDGTSS
TRBV5-6	TRBJ1-1	16	ASSSTGAGFSWRTEAF
TRBV11-3	TRBJ2-7	14	ASSLEARELGNEQY
TRBV13	TRBJ2-1	14	ASSVTGTSANNEQF
TRBV29-1	TRBJ1-2	11	SVRRDSLYGYT
TRBV27	TRBJ2-7	14	ANSPARFERKTWQY
TRBV4-1	TRBJ2-2	13	ASSQLGMNTGELF
TRBV6-1	TRBJ1-4	11	ASSRTDTGNKF
TRBV20-1	TRBJ2-7	13	SARTGTVKSYEQY
TRBV6-2/TRBV6-3	TRBJ2-3	17	ASKQQALQGGGYTDTQY
TRBV11-2	TRBJ2-7	15	ASSLGGGQGLPYEQY
TRBV6-1	TRBJ1-6	11	ASTPGGFSPLH
TRBV11-3	TRBJ2-3	10	ASSIGTDTQY
TRBV12-3/TRBV12-4	TRBJ1-5	12	ASTPGTGGKPHH
TRBV5-1	TRBJ2-1	13	ASSLGDNGLDEQF
TRBV4-1	TRBJ1-2	12	ASSQVGLLGGYT
TRBV30	TRBJ2-7	8	AWSQHEQY
TRBV4-1	TRBJ2-5	15	ASSQDYGGGPGETQY
TRBV28	TRBJ2-5	11	ASSWASLETQY
TRBV30	TRBJ2-1	10	AWGLGVGEQF
TRBV13	TRBJ2-5	18	ASSLGPGLAVPKGEETQY
TRBV9	TRBJ2-1	14	ASSVSDDIVDNEQF
TRBV5-1	TRBJ2-3	13	ASSLEGTSSDTQY
TRBV28	TRBJ2-3	12	AIGGPHNTDTQY
TRBV6-4	TRBJ1-2	11	ASSDFGIGGYT
TRBV29-1	TRBJ2-1	12	SVKGLAVINEQF
TRBV5-1	TRBJ2-7	10	ASSLEQGEQY
TRBV20-1	TRBJ2-3	13	SAIIGLAGADTQY
TRBV7-2	TRBJ2-1	14	ASSLSVGAKQNEKF
TRBV7-6	TRBJ2-1	11	ASSRTNLNEQF
TRBV7-9	TRBJ1-1	16	ASSSPPGTGQLGTEAF
TRBV20-1	TRBJ2-5	13	SAQPSGGPQETQY
TRBV7-3	TRBJ2-5	12	ASSQNGGSETQY
TRBV19	TRBJ1-2	12	ASSQSGGNYGYT
TRBV6-8	TRBJ2-7	13	ASILSRGRLYEQY
TRBV7-9	TRBJ2-5	10	ASSLVGETQY
TRBV9	TRBJ2-6	14	ASSVEIGSGANVLT
TRBV7-3	TRBJ2-2	13	ASSTNGPGAGEMF
TRBV18	TRBJ2-1	13	ASSTTGNRDNEQF
TRBV5-1	TRBJ1-4	11	ASSREGNEKLF
TRBV28	TRBJ1-1	12	ASNVDRGRTEAF
TRBV11-2	TRBJ1-6	12	ASSLGERESPLH
TRBV2	TRBJ2-5	11	ASSGDFQETQY